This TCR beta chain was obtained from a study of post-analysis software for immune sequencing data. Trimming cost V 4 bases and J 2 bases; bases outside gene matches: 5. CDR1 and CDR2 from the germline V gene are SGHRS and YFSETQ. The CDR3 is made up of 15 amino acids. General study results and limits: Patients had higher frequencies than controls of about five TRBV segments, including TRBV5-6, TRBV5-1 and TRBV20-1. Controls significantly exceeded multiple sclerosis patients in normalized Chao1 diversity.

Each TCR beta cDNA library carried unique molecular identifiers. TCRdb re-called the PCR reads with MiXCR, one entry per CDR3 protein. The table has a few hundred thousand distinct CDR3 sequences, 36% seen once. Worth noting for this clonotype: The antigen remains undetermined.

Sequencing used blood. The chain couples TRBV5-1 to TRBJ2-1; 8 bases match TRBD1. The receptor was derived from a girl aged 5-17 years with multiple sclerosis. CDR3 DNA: TGCGCCAGCAGCATCTGGACAGGGCCCTACAATGAGCAGTTCTTC. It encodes CASSIWTGPYNEQFF. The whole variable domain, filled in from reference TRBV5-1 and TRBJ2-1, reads KAGVTQTPRYLIKTRGQQVTLSCSPISGHRSVSWYQQTPGQGLQFLFEYFSETQRNKGNFPGRFSGRQFSNSRSEMNVSTLELGDSALYLCASSIWTGPYNEQFFGPGTRLTVL.